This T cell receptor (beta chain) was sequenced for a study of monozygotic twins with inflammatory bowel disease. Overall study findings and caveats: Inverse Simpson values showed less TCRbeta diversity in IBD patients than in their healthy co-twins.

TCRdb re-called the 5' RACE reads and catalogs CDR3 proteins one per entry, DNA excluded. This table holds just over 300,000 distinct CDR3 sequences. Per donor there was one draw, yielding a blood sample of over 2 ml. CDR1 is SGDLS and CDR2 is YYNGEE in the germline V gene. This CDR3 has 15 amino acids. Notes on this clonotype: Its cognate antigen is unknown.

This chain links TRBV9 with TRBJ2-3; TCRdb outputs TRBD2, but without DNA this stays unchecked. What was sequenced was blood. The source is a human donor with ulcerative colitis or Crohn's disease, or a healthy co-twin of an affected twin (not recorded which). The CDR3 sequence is CASSVGGGPVDTQYF.